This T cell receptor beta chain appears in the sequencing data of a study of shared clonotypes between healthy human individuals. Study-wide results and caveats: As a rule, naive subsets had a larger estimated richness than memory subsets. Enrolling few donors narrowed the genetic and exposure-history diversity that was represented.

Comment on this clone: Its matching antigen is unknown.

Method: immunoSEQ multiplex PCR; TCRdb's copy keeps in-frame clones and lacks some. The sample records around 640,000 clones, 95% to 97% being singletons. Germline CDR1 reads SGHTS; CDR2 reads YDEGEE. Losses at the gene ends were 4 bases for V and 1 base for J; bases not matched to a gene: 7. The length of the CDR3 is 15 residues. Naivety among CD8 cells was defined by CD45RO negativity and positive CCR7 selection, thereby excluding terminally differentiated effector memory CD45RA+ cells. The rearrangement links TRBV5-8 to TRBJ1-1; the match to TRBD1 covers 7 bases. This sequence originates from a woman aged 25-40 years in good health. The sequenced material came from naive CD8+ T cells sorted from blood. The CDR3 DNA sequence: TGTGCCAGCAGCGACCAGGGACAGCCGAACACTGAAGCTTTCTTT. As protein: CASSDQGQPNTEAFF.